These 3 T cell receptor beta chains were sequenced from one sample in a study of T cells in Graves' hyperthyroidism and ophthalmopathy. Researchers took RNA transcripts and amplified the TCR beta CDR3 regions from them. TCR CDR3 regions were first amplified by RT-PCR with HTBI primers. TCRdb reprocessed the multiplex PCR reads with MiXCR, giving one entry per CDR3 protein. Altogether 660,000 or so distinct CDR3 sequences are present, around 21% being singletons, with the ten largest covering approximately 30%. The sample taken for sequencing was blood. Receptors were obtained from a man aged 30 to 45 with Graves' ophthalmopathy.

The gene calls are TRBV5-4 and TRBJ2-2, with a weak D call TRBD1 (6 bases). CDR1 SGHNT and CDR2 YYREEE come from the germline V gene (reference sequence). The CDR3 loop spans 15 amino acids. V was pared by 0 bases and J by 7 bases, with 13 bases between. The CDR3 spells CASSLGQAANGELFF. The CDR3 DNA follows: TGTGCCAGCAGCTTGGGACAGGCGGCGAACGGGGAGCTGTTTTTT. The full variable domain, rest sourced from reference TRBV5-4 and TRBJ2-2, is ETGVTQSPTHLIKTRGQQVTLRCSSQSGHNTVSWYQQALGQGPQFIFQYYREEENGRGNFPPRFSGLQFPNYSSELNVNALELDDSALYLCASSLGQAANGELFFGEGSRLTVL.

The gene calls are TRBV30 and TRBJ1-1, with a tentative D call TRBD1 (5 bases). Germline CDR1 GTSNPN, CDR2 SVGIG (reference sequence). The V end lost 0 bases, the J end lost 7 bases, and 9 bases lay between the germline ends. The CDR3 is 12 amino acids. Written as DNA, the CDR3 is TGTGCCTGGAGTGTACTAGGGGTTGAAGCTTTCTTT. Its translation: CAWSVLGVEAFF.

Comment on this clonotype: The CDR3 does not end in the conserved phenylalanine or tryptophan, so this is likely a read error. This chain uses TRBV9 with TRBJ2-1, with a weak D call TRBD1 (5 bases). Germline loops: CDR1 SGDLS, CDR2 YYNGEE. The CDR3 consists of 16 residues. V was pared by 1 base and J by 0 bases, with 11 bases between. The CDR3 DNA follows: TGTGCCAGCAGCGTACAGGGCGCGAGCTCCTACAATGAGCAGTTCCTC. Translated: CASSVQGASSYNEQFL.